Listed here are 32 T cell receptor beta chains from one sample, sequenced in a study of blood T cell repertoires in COVID-19. Only in-frame clones appear in the TCRdb table, and some are missing; sequencing was by immunoSEQ multiplex PCR. Of around 180,000 clones in the sample, nearly 90% are singletons; the top ten hold 2% to 2.5%. Sequences were obtained from PBMCs or T cells enriched from blood (not recorded which). These receptors were obtained from a middle-aged woman with acute COVID-19.

The rearrangement joins TRBV7-2 to TRBJ2-1; TRBD2 might be the D (7 bases). The CDR3 is 15 amino acids. Germline CDR1 reads SGHTA; CDR2 reads FQGNSA. Trimming cost V 0 bases and J 8 bases, with 14 bases left between them. CDR3 amino acids: CASSLARQGRDEQFF. The CDR3 DNA reads TGTGCCAGCAGCTTAGCTCGGCAGGGGAGGGATGAGCAGTTCTTC.

This sequence joins TRBV11-2 and TRBJ2-2; TRBD2 aligns across 7 bases. This CDR3 contains 17 residues. The ends lost 4 bases at V and 5 bases at J; junction bases unmatched: 13. Per germline, CDR1 SGHAT and CDR2 FQNNGV. The CDR3 sequence: CASSSAGAARSTGELFF. The CDR3 DNA reads as TGTGCCAGCAGCTCCGCGGGAGCCGCTAGGTCTACCGGGGAGCTGTTTTTT.

This rearrangement joins TRBV15 to TRBJ2-1, with D perhaps matching TRBD2 (6 bases). The CDR3 spans 16 residues. V was clipped by 1 base and J by 2 bases, with 12 bases between them. Germline-derived CDR1 and CDR2 are LNHNV and YYDKDF (reference sequence). The CDR3 loop reads CATSRGRDSPYNEQFF. The CDR3 DNA reads as TGTGCCACCAGCAGAGGACGGGACTCCCCCTACAATGAGCAGTTCTTC.

The J gene is TRBJ2-1, the V gene TRBV5-1; D is ambiguous. The CDR3 runs 15 residues. CDR1 is SGHRS, CDR2 YFSETQ, per germline. V was trimmed by 0 bases and J by 4 bases, leaving 11 bases between them. The CDR3 loop is CASSLEAGVYNEQFF. The DNA of the CDR3 is TGCGCCAGCAGCTTGGAGGCAGGTGTATACAATGAGCAGTTCTTC. The whole variable domain, filled in from reference TRBV5-1 and TRBJ2-1, reads KAGVTQTPRYLIKTRGQQVTLSCSPISGHRSVSWYQQTPGQGLQFLFEYFSETQRNKGNFPGRFSGRQFSNSRSEMNVSTLELGDSALYLCASSLEAGVYNEQFFGPGTRLTVL.

The J gene is TRBJ2-3, the V gene TRBV7-2; 10 bases match TRBD1. Looked up from germline, CDR1 is SGHTA and CDR2 is FQGNSA. The length of the CDR3 is 16 residues. V trimming: 4 bases; J trimming: 3 bases; junction bases outside the gene matches: 7. CDR3 residues: CASSSTRDRGTDTQYF. As DNA, the CDR3 is TGTGCCAGCAGCTCCACCCGGGACAGGGGTACAGATACGCAGTATTTT.

The chain links TRBV3-1 (or the pseudogene TRBV3-2) to TRBJ2-5, with D perhaps matching TRBD2 (5 bases). The CDR3 runs 14 residues. V shed 1 base and J shed 3 bases, with 9 bases lying between them. Germline values: CDR1 LGHDT, CDR2 YNNKEL (reference sequence). In DNA form, the CDR3 reads TGTGCCAGCAGCCAAGTGGGGAGAAAAGAGACCCAGTACTTC. It is translated as CASSQVGRKETQYF.

V and J are TRBV28 and TRBJ1-4, with D perhaps matching TRBD1 (6 bases). The germline V gene has CDR1 MDHEN and CDR2 SYDVKM. V lost 6 bases and J lost 4, with 18 bases in between. The length of the CDR3 is 16 residues. The chain's CDR3 is CASSIDLQGRNEKLFF. CDR3 DNA sequence: TGTGCCAGCAGCATAGACCTACAGGGTCGTAATGAAAAACTGTTTTTT.

The gene calls are TRBV15 and TRBJ2-7, with a tentative D call TRBD1 (6 bases). The CDR3 totals 13 residues. Germline CDR1 reads LNHNV; CDR2 reads YYDKDF (reference sequence). Trimming left V 8 bases short and J 3 bases short, with 14 bases between. The CDR3 sequence is CATGQSPDYEQYF. Written as DNA, the CDR3 is TGTGCCACCGGACAGAGCCCAGACTACGAGCAGTACTTC.

This chain links TRBV9 with TRBJ1-2; D unclear. CDR1 and CDR2 (germline): SGDLS, YYNGEE. V gave up 0 bases and J gave up 2 bases, with 11 bases separating them. The CDR3 covers 15 residues. CDR3 sequence: CASSVGPGGNYGYTF. The CDR3 DNA follows: TGTGCCAGCAGCGTAGGTCCCGGAGGGAACTATGGCTACACCTTC.

The chain combines TRBV5-6 with TRBJ2-7; 10 nucleotides match TRBD1. The CDR3 contains 13 residues. J gave up 7 bases and V 5 bases, and 6 bases lay outside the gene matches. From germline, CDR1 is SGHDT and CDR2 YYEEEE. CDR3 in amino acids: CASRRQGAREQYF. The CDR3, as DNA: TGTGCCAGCAGGCGACAGGGGGCTCGGGAGCAGTACTTC.

This sequence joins TRBV13 and TRBJ2-5; D possibly corresponds to TRBD1 (6 bases). This CDR3 is 15 amino acids long. In germline, CDR1 is PRHDT, CDR2 FYEKMQ (reference sequence). V shed 2 bases and J shed 3 bases, with 13 bases lying between them. The CDR3 DNA follows: TGTGCCAGCAGCTTAAAGACAGGATGGGAAGAGACCCAGTACTTC. Protein: CASSLKTGWEETQYF.

This clone was counted between two and nine times. This chain uses TRBV3-1 (or the pseudogene TRBV3-2) with TRBJ1-1; no firm D call. Germline V CDR1 and CDR2: LGHDT, YNNKEL (reference sequence). V shed 6 bases and J shed 7 bases, with 9 bases lying between them. This CDR3 has 11 residues. The CDR3 is CASRGGGEAFF. DNA for the CDR3: TGTGCCAGCAGGGGAGGCGGTGAAGCTTTCTTT.

The genes are TRBV28 and TRBJ2-3, with 7 nucleotides matching TRBD1. Germline CDR1 is MDHEN and CDR2 is SYDVKM. J lost 6 bases, V lost 4 bases, and 1 base had no gene match. There are 12 residues in the CDR3. CDR3 coding DNA: TGTGCCAGCAGTTCACAGGGGGATACGCAGTATTTT. This translates into CASSSQGDTQYF.

The chain links TRBV7-2 to TRBJ1-4, with D possibly being TRBD1 (5 bases). Germline CDR1 SGHTA, CDR2 FQGNSA. V was cut by 3 bases and J by 4 bases, with 6 bases left in between. The CDR3 is made up of 13 amino acids. The DNA for the CDR3 is TGTGCCAGCAGCTTTCAGGGTAATGAAAAACTGTTTTTT. Translation gives CASSFQGNEKLFF.

The chain carries TRBV12-3 or TRBV12-4 and TRBJ1-2; D unresolved. This CDR3 is built from 13 residues. Trimming shortened V by 6 bases and J by 7 bases, and 15 bases separated the two germline ends. The chain's CDR3 is CASSPPVAGGYTF. The CDR3, as DNA: TGTGCCAGCAGCCCCCCGGTGGCGGGTGGCTACACCTTC.

Here the CDR3 reads CASSATHRGEAFF. DNA of the CDR3: TGTGCCAGCAGCGCGACCCACCGGGGTGAAGCTTTCTTT. The chain recombines TRBV9 with TRBJ1-1; D is unresolved. The CDR3 loop spans 13 amino acids. In germline, CDR1 is SGDLS, CDR2 YYNGEE. V was trimmed by 3 bases and J by 7 bases, leaving 13 bases between them.

The chain couples TRBV2 to TRBJ2-5; 8 bases map to TRBD2. Germline values: CDR1 SNHLY, CDR2 FYNNEI. J gave up 3 bases and V 4 bases, and 7 bases lay outside the gene matches. The CDR3 spans 15 residues. The CDR3, as DNA: TGTGCCAGCAGTGCAGTCCTAGCGGGTGAAGAGACCCAGTACTTC. Its protein product is CASSAVLAGEETQYF.

V and J are TRBV5-1 and TRBJ2-7, with D unclear. V lost 0 bases and J lost 2, with 6 bases in between. Germline CDR1 and CDR2: SGHRS and YFSETQ. The CDR3 covers 13 residues. The CDR3 nucleotides are TGCGCCAGCAGCTTGGCCGTAGCCTACGAGCAGTACTTC. Translated, it gives CASSLAVAYEQYF. Full variable domain (missing parts from reference TRBV5-1 and TRBJ2-7): KAGVTQTPRYLIKTRGQQVTLSCSPISGHRSVSWYQQTPGQGLQFLFEYFSETQRNKGNFPGRFSGRQFSNSRSEMNVSTLELGDSALYLCASSLAVAYEQYFGPGTRLTVT.

V and J are TRBV7-2 and TRBJ2-2; the D is unclear. Germline V gene sequence: CDR1 SGHTA, CDR2 FQGNSA. This CDR3 is built from 12 residues. Trimming shortened V by 2 bases and J by 6 bases, and 4 bases separated the two germline ends. This chain's CDR3 is CASSLSSGELFF. DNA for the CDR3: TGTGCCAGCAGCTTATCATCCGGGGAGCTGTTTTTT.

The V and J genes are TRBV7-9 and TRBJ2-3; D gene ambiguous. V shed 2 bases and J shed 6 bases, with 18 bases lying between them. Germline-derived CDR1 and CDR2 are SEHNR and FQNEAQ (reference sequence). This CDR3 contains 16 residues. The CDR3, as DNA: TGTGCCAGCAGCTTAAGGCGGTCGTCCTACGGGGATACGCAGTATTTT. The encoded protein is CASSLRRSSYGDTQYF.

The rearrangement uses TRBV11-2 and TRBJ1-3; 7 nucleotides match TRBD1. Losses at the gene ends were 5 bases for V and 0 bases for J; bases not matched to a gene: 7. The CDR3 extends over 16 amino acids. Germline CDR1 reads SGHAT; CDR2 reads FQNNGV. This CDR3 is CASSTDRPDSGNTIYF. The CDR3 DNA is TGTGCCAGCAGCACGGACAGGCCCGACTCTGGAAACACCATATATTTT.

This rearrangement joins TRBV28 to TRBJ1-1, with 8 bases aligning to TRBD1. The V gene's germline CDR1 is MDHEN and CDR2 SYDVKM. J gave up 5 bases and V 6 bases, and 8 bases lay outside the gene matches. The CDR3 has 14 residues. The CDR3 spells CASRPGGRGTEAFF. The CDR3 DNA follows: TGTGCCAGCAGGCCAGGGGGCCGGGGGACTGAAGCTTTCTTT.

The chain recombines TRBV6-5 with TRBJ2-1; a possible D gene is TRBD2 (6 bases). V was cut by 7 bases and J by 12 bases, with 25 bases left in between. CDR1 is MNHEY, CDR2 SVGAGI, per germline. The CDR3 is made up of 15 amino acids. The CDR3 loop is CASISRQGLQPPQFF. The CDR3 DNA is TGTGCCAGCATCTCAAGGCAGGGACTCCAACCGCCGCAGTTCTTC.

Details on this clone: Other DNA sequences within the sample encode an identical CDR3. The chain combines TRBV30 with TRBJ2-6; TRBD1 matches at 8 bases. V shed 3 bases, J shed 4 bases, and the junction held 2 bases outside the gene matches. The CDR3 loop spans 14 amino acids. Germline assignment: CDR1 GTSNPN and CDR2 SVGIG (reference sequence). The CDR3 DNA reads TGTGCCTGGAGCCAGGGGGCCGGGGCCAACGTCCTGACTTTC. Translating it yields CAWSQGAGANVLTF.

The J gene is TRBJ2-7, the V gene TRBV5-5; TRBD2 agrees at 10 bases. Trimming removed 4 bases from V and 3 bases from J; junction bases left unmatched: 16. CDR1 is SGHKS, CDR2 YYEKEE, per germline (reference sequence). The length of the CDR3 is 18 residues. The CDR3 sequence: CASSPGGIGTSEIYEQYF. As DNA, the CDR3 is TGTGCCAGCAGCCCCGGGGGGATTGGGACTAGCGAGATCTACGAGCAGTACTTC. The full variable domain, rest sourced from reference TRBV5-5 and TRBJ2-7, is DAGVTQSPTHLIKTRGQQVTLRCSPISGHKSVSWYQQVLGQGPQFIFQYYEKEERGRGNFPDRFSARQFPNYSSELNVNALLLGDSALYLCASSPGGIGTSEIYEQYFGPGTRLTVT.

The V call is TRBV6-5, the J call TRBJ2-7; 7 bases line up with TRBD2. V lost 5 bases and J lost 6; bases outside the gene matches: 10. The CDR3 has 14 amino acids. Germline CDR1 MNHEY, CDR2 SVGAGI. CDR3 protein: CASSRGGSSVEQYF. The CDR3 DNA sequence: TGTGCCAGCAGTCGAGGCGGGAGCTCGGTCGAGCAGTACTTC.

Only one count was recorded for this clone. The rearrangement links TRBV19 to TRBJ2-4; D ambiguous. V lost 3 bases, J lost 0 bases, and 3 bases lay in between. Looked up from germline, CDR1 is LNHDA and CDR2 is SQIVND (reference sequence). The CDR3 spans 13 residues. The CDR3 DNA reads as TGTGCCAGTAGTATTCTAGCCAAAAACATTCAGTACTTC. Its translation is CASSILAKNIQYF.

The table lists this clone with a count of one. This chain joins TRBV27 and TRBJ2-7, with TRBD2 matching over 8 bases. Per germline, CDR1 MNHEY and CDR2 SMNVEV (reference sequence). Trimming cost V 3 bases and J 7 bases; bases outside gene matches: 8. This CDR3 spans 14 amino acids. CDR3 DNA: TGTGCCAGCAGTTTGCGGGGGGCCGTTGGGGAGCAGTACTTC. Protein: CASSLRGAVGEQYF.

This rearrangement joins TRBV13 to TRBJ1-1; D remains unclear. The CDR3 has 14 amino acids. Germline V gives CDR1 PRHDT, CDR2 FYEKMQ (reference sequence). V shed 5 bases and J shed 4 bases, with 14 bases lying between them. CDR3 sequence reads: CASSAREGSTEAFF. CDR3 DNA: TGTGCCAGCAGCGCGCGCGAGGGCAGCACTGAAGCTTTCTTT.

This rearrangement joins TRBV11-1 to TRBJ1-1; perhaps TRBD1 as D (5 bases). Looked up from germline, CDR1 is SGHAT and CDR2 is FQDESV (reference sequence). V lost 7 bases, J lost 5 bases, and 5 bases lay in between. This CDR3 contains 10 residues. The CDR3 here is CASKGTEAFF. The CDR3 coding sequence is TGTGCCAGCAAGGGGACTGAAGCTTTCTTT.

The rearrangement uses TRBV19 and TRBJ2-7; D perhaps matches TRBD1 (5 bases). Per the germline V gene, CDR1 is LNHDA and CDR2 is SQIVND (reference sequence). Trimming left V 8 bases short and J 2 bases short, with 13 bases between. The CDR3 is 13 residues long. The CDR3 is CASSSREPYEQYF. CDR3 in DNA: TGTGCCAGTTCATCCAGGGAACCCTACGAGCAGTACTTC.

V usage is TRBV29-1 and J usage is TRBJ2-3, with D possibly being TRBD2 (5 bases). Deletions cut 2 bases from V and 3 bases from J, with 15 bases between. The CDR3 extends over 15 amino acids. Germline CDR1 is SQVTM and CDR2 is ANQGSEA. The CDR3 sequence: CSVEPGAGRTDTQYF. CDR3 in DNA: TGCAGCGTTGAACCAGGTGCGGGCCGGACAGATACGCAGTATTTT.